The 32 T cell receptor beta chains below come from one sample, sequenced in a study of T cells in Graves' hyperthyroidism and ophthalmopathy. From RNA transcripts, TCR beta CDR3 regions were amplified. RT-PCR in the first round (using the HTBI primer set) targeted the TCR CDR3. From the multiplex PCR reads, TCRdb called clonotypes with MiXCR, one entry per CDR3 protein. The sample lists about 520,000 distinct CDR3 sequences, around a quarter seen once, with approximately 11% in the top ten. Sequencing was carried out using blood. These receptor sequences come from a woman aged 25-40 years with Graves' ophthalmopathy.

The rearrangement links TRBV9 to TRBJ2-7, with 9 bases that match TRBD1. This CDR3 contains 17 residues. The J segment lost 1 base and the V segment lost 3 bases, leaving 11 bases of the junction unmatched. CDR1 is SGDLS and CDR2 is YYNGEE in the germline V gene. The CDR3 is CASSAGTGSPRSYEQYF. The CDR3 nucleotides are TGTGCCAGCAGCGCAGGGACAGGGAGTCCCCGGTCCTACGAGCAGTACTTC.

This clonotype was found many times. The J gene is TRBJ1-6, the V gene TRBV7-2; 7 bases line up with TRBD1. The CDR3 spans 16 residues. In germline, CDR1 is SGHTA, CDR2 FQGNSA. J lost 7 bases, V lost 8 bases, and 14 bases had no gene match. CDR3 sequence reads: CASGPTGKLWNSPLHF. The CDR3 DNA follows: TGTGCCAGCGGCCCGACAGGGAAGTTGTGGAATTCACCCCTCCACTTT.

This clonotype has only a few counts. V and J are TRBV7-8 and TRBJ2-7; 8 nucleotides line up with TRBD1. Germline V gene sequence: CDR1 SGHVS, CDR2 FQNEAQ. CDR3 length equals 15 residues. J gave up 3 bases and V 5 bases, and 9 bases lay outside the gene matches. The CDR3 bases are TGTGCCAGCAGCCTCAGGGGGCAATTGGGCTACGAGCAGTACTTC. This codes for CASSLRGQLGYEQYF.

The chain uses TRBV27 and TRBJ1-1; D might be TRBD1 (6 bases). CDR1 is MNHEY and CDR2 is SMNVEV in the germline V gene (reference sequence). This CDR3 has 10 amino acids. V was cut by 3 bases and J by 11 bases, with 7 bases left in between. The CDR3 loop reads CASSFRGAFF. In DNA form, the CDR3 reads TGTGCCAGCAGTTTTAGGGGGGCTTTCTTT.

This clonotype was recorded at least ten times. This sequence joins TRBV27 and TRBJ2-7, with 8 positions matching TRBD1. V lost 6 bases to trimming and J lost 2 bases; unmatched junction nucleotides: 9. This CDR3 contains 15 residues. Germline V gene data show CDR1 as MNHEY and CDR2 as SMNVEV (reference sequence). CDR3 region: CASSLTGQDTYEQYF. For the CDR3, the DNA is TGTGCCAGCAGCCTGACGGGACAGGATACCTACGAGCAGTACTTC.

CDR3 region: CATSGDDSGANVLTF. The CDR3 coding sequence is TGTGCCACCTCAGGCGATGACTCTGGGGCCAACGTCCTGACTTTC. This chain uses TRBV10-3 with TRBJ2-6; D uncertain. V lost 10 bases and J lost 0, with 13 bases in between. The CDR3 runs 15 residues. Germline lookup yields CDR1 ENHRY and CDR2 SYGVKD.

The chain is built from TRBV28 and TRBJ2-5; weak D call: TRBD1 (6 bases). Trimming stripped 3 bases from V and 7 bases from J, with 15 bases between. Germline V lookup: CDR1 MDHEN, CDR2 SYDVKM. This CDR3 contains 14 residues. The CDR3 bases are TGTGCCAGCAGTTTTCCCGGGGAAGGGGGGACCCAGTACTTC. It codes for CASSFPGEGGTQYF.

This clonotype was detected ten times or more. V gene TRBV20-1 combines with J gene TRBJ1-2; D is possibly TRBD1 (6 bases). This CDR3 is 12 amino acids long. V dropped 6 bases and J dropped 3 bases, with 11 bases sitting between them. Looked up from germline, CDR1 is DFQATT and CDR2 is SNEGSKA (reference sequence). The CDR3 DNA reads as TGCAGTGCCAACAGGGAAGACTATGGCTACACCTTC. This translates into CSANREDYGYTF.

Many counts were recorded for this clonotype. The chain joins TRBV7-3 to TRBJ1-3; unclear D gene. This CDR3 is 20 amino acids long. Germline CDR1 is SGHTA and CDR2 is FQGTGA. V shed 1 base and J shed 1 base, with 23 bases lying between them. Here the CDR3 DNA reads TGTGCCAGCAGCTTAAGTCCTTATCCGAATGGTGAAGGTTCTGGAAACACCATATATTTT. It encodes CASSLSPYPNGEGSGNTIYF. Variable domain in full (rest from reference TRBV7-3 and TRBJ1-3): GAGVSQTPSNKVTEKGKYVELRCDPISGHTALYWYRQSLGQGPEFLIYFQGTGAADDSGLPNDRFFAVRPEGSVSTLKIQRTERGDSAVYLCASSLSPYPNGEGSGNTIYFGEGSWLTVV.

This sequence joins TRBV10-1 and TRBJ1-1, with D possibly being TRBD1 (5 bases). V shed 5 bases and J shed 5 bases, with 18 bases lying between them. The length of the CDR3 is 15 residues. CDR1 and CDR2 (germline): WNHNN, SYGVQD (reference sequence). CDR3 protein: CASSPSLGVGTEAFF. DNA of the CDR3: TGCGCCAGCAGTCCTTCTTTAGGGGTCGGGACTGAAGCTTTCTTT.

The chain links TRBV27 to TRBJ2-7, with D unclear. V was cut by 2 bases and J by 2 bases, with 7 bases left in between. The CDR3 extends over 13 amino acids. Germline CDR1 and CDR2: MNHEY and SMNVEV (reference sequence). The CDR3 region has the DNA TGTGCCAGCAGTTTAAGACACACCTACGAGCAGTACTTC. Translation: CASSLRHTYEQYF.

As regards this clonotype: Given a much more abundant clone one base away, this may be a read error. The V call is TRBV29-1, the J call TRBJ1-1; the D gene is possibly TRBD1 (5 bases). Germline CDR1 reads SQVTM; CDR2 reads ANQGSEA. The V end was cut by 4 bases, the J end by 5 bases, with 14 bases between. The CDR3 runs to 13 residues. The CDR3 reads CSVVDGHDTEAFF. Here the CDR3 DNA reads TGCAGCGTTGTAGATGGACACGATACTGAAGCTTTCTTT.

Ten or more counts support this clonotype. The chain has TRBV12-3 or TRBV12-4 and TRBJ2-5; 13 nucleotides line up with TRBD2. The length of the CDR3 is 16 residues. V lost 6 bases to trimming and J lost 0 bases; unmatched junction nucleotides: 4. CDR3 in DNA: TGTGCCAGCAGGCTGACTAGCGGGGGGTACCAAGAGACCCAGTACTTC. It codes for CASRLTSGGYQETQYF.

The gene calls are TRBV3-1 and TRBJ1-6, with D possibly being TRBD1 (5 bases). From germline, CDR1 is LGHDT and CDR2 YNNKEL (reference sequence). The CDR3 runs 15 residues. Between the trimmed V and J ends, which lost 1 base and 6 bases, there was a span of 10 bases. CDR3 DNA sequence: TGTGCCAGCAGCCAAGTAGGCGACAGTAATTCACCCCTCCACTTT. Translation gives CASSQVGDSNSPLHF.

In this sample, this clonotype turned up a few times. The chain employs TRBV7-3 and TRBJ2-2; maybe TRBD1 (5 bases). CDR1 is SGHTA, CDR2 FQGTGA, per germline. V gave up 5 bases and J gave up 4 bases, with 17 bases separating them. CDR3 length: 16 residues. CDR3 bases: TGTGCCAGCAGCCCAGATCCAGGGCTTCGCACCGGGGAGCTGTTTTTT. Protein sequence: CASSPDPGLRTGELFF.

CDR3 region: CASSLDGDSVQGYTF. In DNA, the CDR3 is TGTGCCAGCAGCTTAGACGGGGACTCGGTCCAAGGCTACACCTTC. The chain combines TRBV7-8 with TRBJ1-2, with D tentatively TRBD1 (5 bases). The CDR3 has 15 residues. V lost 1 base to trimming and J lost 8 bases, with 17 bases between them. The germline V gene encodes CDR1 SGHVS and CDR2 FQNEAQ.

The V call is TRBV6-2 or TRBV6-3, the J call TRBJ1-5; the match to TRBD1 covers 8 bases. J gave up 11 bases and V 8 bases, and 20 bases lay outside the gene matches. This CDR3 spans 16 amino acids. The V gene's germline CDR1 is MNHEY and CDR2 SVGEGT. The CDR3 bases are TGTGCCAGCCTACCCGGGGGTGGACAGGGATTTCGGTCCCAGCATTTT. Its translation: CASLPGGGQGFRSQHF.

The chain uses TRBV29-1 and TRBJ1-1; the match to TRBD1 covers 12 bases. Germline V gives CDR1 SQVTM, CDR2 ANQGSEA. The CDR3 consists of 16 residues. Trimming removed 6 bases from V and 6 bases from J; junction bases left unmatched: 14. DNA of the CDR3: TGCAGCGTCGCACCCCGGGACAGGGGGCGCGGGTCTGAAGCTTTCTTT. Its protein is CSVAPRDRGRGSEAFF.

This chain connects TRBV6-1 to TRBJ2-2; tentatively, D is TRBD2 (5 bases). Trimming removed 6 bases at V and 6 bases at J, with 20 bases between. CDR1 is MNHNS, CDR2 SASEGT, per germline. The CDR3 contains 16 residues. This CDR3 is CASSPLSWEKAGELFF. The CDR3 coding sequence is TGTGCCAGCAGCCCCCTCTCGTGGGAGAAAGCCGGGGAGCTGTTTTTT.

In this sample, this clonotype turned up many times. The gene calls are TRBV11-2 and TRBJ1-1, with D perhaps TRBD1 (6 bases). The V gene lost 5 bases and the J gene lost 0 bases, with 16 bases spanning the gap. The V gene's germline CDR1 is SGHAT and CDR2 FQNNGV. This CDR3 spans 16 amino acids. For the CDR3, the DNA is TGTGCCAGCAGCCCTCTCCCCGACAGGTTGAACACTGAAGCTTTCTTT. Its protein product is CASSPLPDRLNTEAFF.

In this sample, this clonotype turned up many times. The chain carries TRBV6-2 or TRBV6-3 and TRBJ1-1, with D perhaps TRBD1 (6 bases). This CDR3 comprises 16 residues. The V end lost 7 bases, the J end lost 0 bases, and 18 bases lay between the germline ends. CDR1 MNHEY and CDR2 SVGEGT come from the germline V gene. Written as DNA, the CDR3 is TGTGCCAGCAACCCCCGGGGGGGGCTCATGAACACTGAAGCTTTCTTT. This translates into CASNPRGGLMNTEAFF.

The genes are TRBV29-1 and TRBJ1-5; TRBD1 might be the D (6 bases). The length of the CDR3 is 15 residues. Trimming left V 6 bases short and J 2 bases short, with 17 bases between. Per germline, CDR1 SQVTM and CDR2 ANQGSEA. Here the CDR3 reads CSVALGGAGNQPQHF. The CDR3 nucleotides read TGCAGCGTCGCCCTAGGGGGGGCTGGCAATCAGCCCCAGCATTTT.

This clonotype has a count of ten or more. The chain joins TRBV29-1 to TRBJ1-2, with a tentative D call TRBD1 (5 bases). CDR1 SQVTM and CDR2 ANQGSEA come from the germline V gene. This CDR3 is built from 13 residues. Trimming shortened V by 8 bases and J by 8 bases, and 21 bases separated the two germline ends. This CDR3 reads CSTWTGETVGYTF. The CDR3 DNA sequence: TGCAGCACTTGGACTGGGGAGACAGTGGGCTACACCTTC.

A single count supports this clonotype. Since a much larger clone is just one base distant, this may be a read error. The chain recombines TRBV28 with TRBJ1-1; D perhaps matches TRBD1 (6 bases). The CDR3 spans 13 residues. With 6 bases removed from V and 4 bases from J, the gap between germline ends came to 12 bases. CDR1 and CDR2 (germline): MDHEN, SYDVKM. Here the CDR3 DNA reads TGTGCCAGCAGGGGAGGACAGAGCACTGAAGCTTTCTTT. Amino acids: CASRGGQSTEAFF.

CDR3 protein: CASRNFWTRENYSNQPQHF. The DNA of the CDR3 is TGTGCCAGCCGAAACTTCTGGACACGGGAAAATTATAGCAATCAGCCCCAGCATTTT. The J gene is TRBJ1-5, the V gene TRBV6-2 or TRBV6-3, with D perhaps TRBD1 (5 bases). The germline V gene encodes CDR1 MNHEY and CDR2 SVGEGT. The CDR3 is made up of 19 amino acids. The V and J ends lost 8 bases and 0 bases respectively, with 26 bases between them.

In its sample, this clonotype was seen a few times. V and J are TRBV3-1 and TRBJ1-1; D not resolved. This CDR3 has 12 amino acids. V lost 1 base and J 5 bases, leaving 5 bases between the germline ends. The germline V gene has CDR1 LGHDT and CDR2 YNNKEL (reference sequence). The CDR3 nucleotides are TGTGCCAGCAGCCAAGTGGGGACTGAAGCTTTCTTT. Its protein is CASSQVGTEAFF.

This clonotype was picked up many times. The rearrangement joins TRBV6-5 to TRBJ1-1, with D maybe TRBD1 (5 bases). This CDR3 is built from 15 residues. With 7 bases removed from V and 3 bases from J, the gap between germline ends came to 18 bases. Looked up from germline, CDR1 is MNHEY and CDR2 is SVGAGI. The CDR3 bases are TGTGCCAGCACCCGAACGGGCGGGACCGACACTGAAGCTTTCTTT. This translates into CASTRTGGTDTEAFF.

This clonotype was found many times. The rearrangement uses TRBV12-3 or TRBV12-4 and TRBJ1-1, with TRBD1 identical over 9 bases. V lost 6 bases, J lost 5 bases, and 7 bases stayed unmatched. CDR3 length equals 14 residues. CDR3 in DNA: TGTGCCAGCAGCCCGACAGGGGGAAGAACTGAAGCTTTCTTT. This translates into CASSPTGGRTEAFF.

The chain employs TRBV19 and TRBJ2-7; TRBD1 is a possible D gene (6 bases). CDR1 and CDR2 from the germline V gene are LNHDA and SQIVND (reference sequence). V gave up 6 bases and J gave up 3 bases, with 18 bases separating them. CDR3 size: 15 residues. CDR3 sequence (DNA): TGTGCCAGTAGGCCGGGACATGTAATCGGCTACGAGCAGTACTTC. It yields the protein CASRPGHVIGYEQYF.

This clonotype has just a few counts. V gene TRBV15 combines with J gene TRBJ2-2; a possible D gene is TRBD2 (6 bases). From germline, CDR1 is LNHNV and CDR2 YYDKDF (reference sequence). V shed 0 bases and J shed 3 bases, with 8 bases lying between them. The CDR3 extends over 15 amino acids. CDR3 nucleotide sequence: TGTGCCACCAGCAGAGAAGCGGGCGACACCGGGGAGCTGTTTTTT. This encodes CATSREAGDTGELFF.

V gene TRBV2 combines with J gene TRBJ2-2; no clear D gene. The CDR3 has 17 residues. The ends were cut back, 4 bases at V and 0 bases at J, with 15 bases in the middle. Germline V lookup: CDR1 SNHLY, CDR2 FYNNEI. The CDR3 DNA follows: TGTGCCAGCAGTGCCCATCAAATGGCCTCGAACACCGGGGAGCTGTTTTTT. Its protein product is CASSAHQMASNTGELFF.

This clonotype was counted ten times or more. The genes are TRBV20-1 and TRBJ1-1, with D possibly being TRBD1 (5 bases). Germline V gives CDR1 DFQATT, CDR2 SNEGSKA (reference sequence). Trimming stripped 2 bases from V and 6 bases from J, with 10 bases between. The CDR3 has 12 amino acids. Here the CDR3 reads CSARRGNSEAFF. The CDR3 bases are TGCAGTGCTAGAAGGGGAAATTCTGAAGCTTTCTTT.